This T cell receptor beta chain came from a study of T-cell reconstitution after alpha-beta-depleted transplantation in children. The library targeted TCRbeta and was prepared with unique molecular identifiers. TCRdb re-analysed the PCR reads in MiXCR, keeping a single row per CDR3 protein. This sample has almost 400,000 distinct CDR3 sequences, with roughly 22% found just once. This clonotype has at least ten counts. The junction shows a germline mismatch at one end, possibly a read error. Sequenced material: PBMCs from the stem cell graft donor, taken from the stem cell graft. This TCR was recovered from a human donor who donated a stem cell graft to a child with acute myeloid leukemia.

DNA of the CDR3: TGTGCCAGCAGTATAGCGGGAGCGGTCATTGAGACCCAGTACTTC. Translated, it gives CASSIAGAVIETQYF. V is TRBV12-3 or TRBV12-4 and J is TRBJ2-5; 9 positions match TRBD2. The CDR3 extends over 15 amino acids.